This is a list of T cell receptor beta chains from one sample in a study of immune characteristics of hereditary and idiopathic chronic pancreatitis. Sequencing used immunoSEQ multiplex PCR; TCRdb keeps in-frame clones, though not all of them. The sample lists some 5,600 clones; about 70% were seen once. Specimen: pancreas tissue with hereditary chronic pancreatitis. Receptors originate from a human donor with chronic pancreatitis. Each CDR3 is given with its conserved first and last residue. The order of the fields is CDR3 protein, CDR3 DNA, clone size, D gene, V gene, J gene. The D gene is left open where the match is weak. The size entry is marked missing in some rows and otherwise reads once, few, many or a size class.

CDR3aa: CASSSDRLGNQPQHF; CDR3nt: TGTGCCAGCAGTTCGGACAGGCTAGGCAATCAGCCCCAGCATTTT; abundance: NA; d_gene: TRBD1; v_gene: TRBV6-1; j_gene: TRBJ1-5
CDR3aa: CASSLDLASYEQYF; CDR3nt: TGTGCCAGCAGCTTAGACTTAGCCTCCTACGAGCAGTACTTC; abundance: NA; d_gene: NA; v_gene: TRBV7-2; j_gene: TRBJ2-7
CDR3aa: CASSFHWGMGQPQHF; CDR3nt: TGTGCCAGCAGTTTCCATTGGGGGATGGGTCAGCCCCAGCATTTT; abundance: once; d_gene: NA; v_gene: TRBV6-2/TRBV6-3; j_gene: TRBJ1-5
CDR3aa: CASSLWAFQPQHF; CDR3nt: TGTGCCAGCAGCTTGTGGGCATTTCAGCCCCAGCATTTT; abundance: NA; d_gene: NA; v_gene: TRBV5-8; j_gene: TRBJ1-5
CDR3aa: CSAEGQETQYF; CDR3nt: TGCAGTGCCGAGGGGCAGGAGACCCAGTACTTC; abundance: NA; d_gene: NA; v_gene: TRBV20-1; j_gene: TRBJ2-5
CDR3aa: CASSVGGTSGNTIYF; CDR3nt: TGTGCCAGCAGCGTAGGAGGGACCTCTGGAAACACCATATATTTT; abundance: NA; d_gene: NA; v_gene: TRBV9; j_gene: TRBJ1-3
CDR3aa: CASSLYRQETQYF; CDR3nt: TGTGCCAGCAGTTTATACAGGCAAGAGACCCAGTACTTC; abundance: once; d_gene: NA; v_gene: TRBV27; j_gene: TRBJ2-5
CDR3aa: CASSFYQNTDTQYF; CDR3nt: TGTGCCAGCAGCTTTTACCAGAACACAGATACGCAGTATTTT; abundance: NA; d_gene: NA; v_gene: TRBV7-2; j_gene: TRBJ2-3
CDR3aa: CASRTGVGTDTQYF; CDR3nt: TGTGCCAGCAGGACAGGGGTCGGGACAGATACGCAGTATTTT; abundance: NA; d_gene: TRBD1; v_gene: TRBV28; j_gene: TRBJ2-3
CDR3aa: CASSLVNRDLGEQYF; CDR3nt: TGCGCCAGCAGCTTGGTGAATAGGGATCTAGGCGAGCAGTACTTC; abundance: NA; d_gene: NA; v_gene: TRBV5-1; j_gene: TRBJ2-7
CDR3aa: CASSYRVEQPQHF; CDR3nt: TGTGCCAGCAGTTACCGGGTGGAGCAGCCCCAGCATTTT; abundance: once; d_gene: NA; v_gene: TRBV6-5; j_gene: TRBJ1-5
CDR3aa: CSAVFGQGGTEAFF; CDR3nt: TGCAGCGCAGTGTTCGGACAGGGGGGCACTGAAGCTTTCTTT; abundance: NA; d_gene: TRBD1; v_gene: TRBV29-1; j_gene: TRBJ1-1
CDR3aa: CASSLGLQHDTQYF; CDR3nt: TGCGCCAGCAGCTTGGGACTCCAGCACGATACGCAGTATTTT; abundance: NA; d_gene: NA; v_gene: TRBV10-2; j_gene: TRBJ2-3
CDR3aa: CASSQILAEDNEQFF; CDR3nt: TGCGCCAGCAGCCAAATACTAGCGGAAGACAATGAGCAGTTCTTC; abundance: medium-sized; d_gene: TRBD2; v_gene: TRBV4-1; j_gene: TRBJ2-1
CDR3aa: CASRLAGGAGETQYF; CDR3nt: TGCGCCAGCAGGTTAGCGGGGGGGGCAGGAGAGACCCAGTACTTC; abundance: few; d_gene: TRBD2; v_gene: TRBV5-1; j_gene: TRBJ2-5
CDR3aa: CASSLWIYSGNTIYF; CDR3nt: TGTGCCAGCAGCTTGTGGATTTACTCTGGAAACACCATATATTTT; abundance: NA; d_gene: NA; v_gene: TRBV5-6; j_gene: TRBJ1-3
CDR3aa: CASSLRGMNTGELFF; CDR3nt: TGCGCCAGCAGCTTGCGGGGCATGAACACCGGGGAGCTGTTTTTT; abundance: NA; d_gene: NA; v_gene: TRBV5-1; j_gene: TRBJ2-2
CDR3aa: CASVMGRGLSEAFF; CDR3nt: TGTGCCAGCGTCATGGGACGTGGTTTGAGTGAAGCTTTCTTT; abundance: medium-sized; d_gene: NA; v_gene: TRBV19; j_gene: TRBJ1-1
CDR3aa: CASSLEVFGSGGTEQFF; CDR3nt: TGTGCCAGCAGCTTAGAGGTTTTCGGTAGCGGGGGAACCGAGCAGTTCTTC; abundance: NA; d_gene: TRBD2; v_gene: TRBV7-6; j_gene: TRBJ2-1
CDR3aa: CSVEVGGGEILTGELFF; CDR3nt: TGCAGCGTTGAAGTCGGAGGGGGCGAAATTTTGACCGGGGAGCTGTTTTTT; abundance: NA; d_gene: NA; v_gene: TRBV29-1; j_gene: TRBJ2-2
CDR3aa: CAWNKRGDTEAFF; CDR3nt: TGTGCCTGGAATAAAAGAGGGGACACTGAAGCTTTCTTT; abundance: NA; d_gene: NA; v_gene: TRBV30; j_gene: TRBJ1-1
CDR3aa: CASSFGQTSGNTIYF; CDR3nt: TGCGCCAGCAGCTTCGGCCAGACCTCTGGAAACACCATATATTTT; abundance: NA; d_gene: NA; v_gene: TRBV5-1; j_gene: TRBJ1-3
CDR3aa: CASSPWTGISYEQYF; CDR3nt: TGTGCCAGCAGTCCCTGGACAGGGATCTCCTACGAGCAGTACTTC; abundance: NA; d_gene: TRBD1; v_gene: TRBV6-5; j_gene: TRBJ2-7
CDR3aa: CASSILSTGHYNSPLHF; CDR3nt: TGTGCCAGCAGTATCCTTTCAACCGGACACTATAATTCACCCCTCCACTTT; abundance: NA; d_gene: NA; v_gene: TRBV27; j_gene: TRBJ1-6
CDR3aa: CASSKDRNFHEQYF; CDR3nt: TGTGCCAGCAGTAAGGACAGGAACTTCCACGAGCAGTACTTC; abundance: few; d_gene: TRBD1; v_gene: TRBV6-5; j_gene: TRBJ2-7
CDR3aa: CASSQVAGLAKNIQYF; CDR3nt: TGCGCCAGCAGCCAAGTAGCAGGTCTAGCCAAAAACATTCAGTACTTC; abundance: once; d_gene: NA; v_gene: TRBV4-1; j_gene: TRBJ2-4
CDR3aa: CASSRRLAGEGNEQFF; CDR3nt: TGTGCCAGCAGCCGAAGACTAGCGGGGGAAGGGAATGAGCAGTTCTTC; abundance: NA; d_gene: TRBD2; v_gene: TRBV3-1/TRBV3-2; j_gene: TRBJ2-1
CDR3aa: CASSQAGSYEQYF; CDR3nt: TGTGCCAGCAGCCAAGCAGGCTCCTACGAGCAGTACTTC; abundance: few; d_gene: NA; v_gene: TRBV3-1/TRBV3-2; j_gene: TRBJ2-7
CDR3aa: CASRPLDTGELFF; CDR3nt: TGTGCCAGCAGACCCTTAGATACCGGGGAGCTGTTTTTT; abundance: NA; d_gene: NA; v_gene: TRBV9; j_gene: TRBJ2-2
CDR3aa: CASSPRTGGEDTEAFF; CDR3nt: TGTGCCAGCAGCCCAAGGACAGGGGGCGAGGACACTGAAGCTTTCTTT; abundance: NA; d_gene: TRBD1; v_gene: TRBV4-2; j_gene: TRBJ1-1
CDR3aa: CASSVALTGTGSDTQYF; CDR3nt: TGTGCCAGCAGCGTAGCACTTACCGGGACAGGGTCGGATACGCAGTATTTT; abundance: NA; d_gene: TRBD1; v_gene: TRBV9; j_gene: TRBJ2-3
CDR3aa: CASSPDIYSYNEQFF; CDR3nt: TGCGCCAGCAGCCCGGACATCTACTCCTACAATGAGCAGTTCTTC; abundance: NA; d_gene: NA; v_gene: TRBV5-1; j_gene: TRBJ2-1
CDR3aa: CASSLQRGSEKLFF; CDR3nt: TGTGCCAGCAGTCTTCAGCGGGGTAGTGAAAAACTGTTTTTT; abundance: few; d_gene: NA; v_gene: TRBV6-5; j_gene: TRBJ1-4
CDR3aa: CASSTKTGVNTEAFF; CDR3nt: TGTGCCAGCAGCACCAAGACAGGCGTGAACACTGAAGCTTTCTTT; abundance: NA; d_gene: NA; v_gene: TRBV5-4; j_gene: TRBJ1-1
CDR3aa: CASSEMGGWYTGELFF; CDR3nt: TGTGCCAGCAGTGAAATGGGGGGTTGGTACACCGGGGAGCTGTTTTTT; abundance: NA; d_gene: NA; v_gene: TRBV2; j_gene: TRBJ2-2
CDR3aa: CASSQADIYSNQPQHF; CDR3nt: TGCGCCAGCAGCCAAGCTGACATCTATAGCAATCAGCCCCAGCATTTT; abundance: NA; d_gene: NA; v_gene: TRBV4-1; j_gene: TRBJ1-5
CDR3aa: CASSEWGHWFPLESPGNEQFF; CDR3nt: TGTGCCAGCAGTGAATGGGGACATTGGTTTCCCCTAGAGTCCCCTGGGAATGAGCAGTTCTTC; abundance: NA; d_gene: NA; v_gene: TRBV2; j_gene: TRBJ2-1
CDR3aa: CASSPQPNTEAFF; CDR3nt: TGTGCCAGCAGTCCCCAGCCGAACACTGAAGCTTTCTTT; abundance: few; d_gene: NA; v_gene: TRBV6-5; j_gene: TRBJ1-1
CDR3aa: CASSDVGGIDTF; CDR3nt: TGTGCCAGCAGCGACGTCGGTGGCATAGACACCTTC; abundance: once; d_gene: NA; v_gene: TRBV6-2/TRBV6-3; j_gene: TRBJ1-2
CDR3aa: CASSRGLRDEKLFF; CDR3nt: TGTGCCAGCAGCAGGGGACTAAGGGATGAAAAACTGTTTTTT; abundance: few; d_gene: NA; v_gene: TRBV7-2; j_gene: TRBJ1-4
CDR3aa: CASSINDGQGYSPLHF; CDR3nt: TGTGCCAGTAGTATAAACGATGGACAGGGGTATTCACCCCTCCACTTT; abundance: NA; d_gene: TRBD1; v_gene: TRBV19; j_gene: TRBJ1-6
CDR3aa: CAISERGDSYEQYF; CDR3nt: TGTGCCATCAGTGAGAGGGGGGACAGCTACGAGCAGTACTTC; abundance: NA; d_gene: NA; v_gene: TRBV10-3; j_gene: TRBJ2-7
CDR3aa: CASSEDLANYGYTF; CDR3nt: TGTGCCAGCAGTGAAGATCTAGCCAACTATGGCTACACCTTC; abundance: once; d_gene: NA; v_gene: TRBV6-1; j_gene: TRBJ1-2
CDR3aa: CASSQGYTEAFF; CDR3nt: TGTGCCAGCAGCCAAGGGTACACTGAAGCTTTCTTT; abundance: NA; d_gene: NA; v_gene: TRBV3-1/TRBV3-2; j_gene: TRBJ1-1